A selection of T cell receptor beta chains follows, all from one sample in a study of cytomegalovirus exposure and HLA in healthy donors. The table came from immunoSEQ multiplex PCR; TCRdb's copy has only in-frame clones and leaves some out. This sample has 69,000 or so clones; about 80% occur once, and the top ten carry 3.3%. The sequenced material came from PBMCs. These TCRs come from a man between 18 and 35 years old in good health and CMV-seronegative. CDR3s include the opening cysteine and the closing phenylalanine or tryptophan. The order of the fields is J gene, D gene, clone size, V gene, CDR3 protein, CDR3 DNA. A D gene is named only where the DNA matches it firmly. The listing skips clone size in some rows; elsewhere it reads once, few, many or a size class.

J gene: TRBJ2-1
D gene: TRBD2
clone size: -
V gene: TRBV7-8
CDR3 protein: CASSLGRTSGGAGQFF
CDR3 DNA: TGTGCCAGCAGCTTAGGCCGGACTAGCGGGGGGGCCGGGCAGTTCTTC

J gene: TRBJ1-1
D gene: -
clone size: -
V gene: TRBV6-1
CDR3 protein: CASSEPAGLNTEAFF
CDR3 DNA: TGTGCCAGCAGTGAACCTGCGGGCCTGAACACTGAAGCTTTCTTT

J gene: TRBJ2-5
D gene: TRBD2
clone size: -
V gene: TRBV27
CDR3 protein: CASSLREGETQYF
CDR3 DNA: TGTGCCAGCAGTTTACGGGAGGGCGAGACCCAGTACTTC

J gene: TRBJ1-6
D gene: -
clone size: -
V gene: TRBV7-2
CDR3 protein: CASSLGANNSPLHF
CDR3 DNA: TGTGCCAGCAGCTTAGGCGCGAATAATTCACCCCTCCACTTT

J gene: TRBJ2-4
D gene: -
clone size: -
V gene: TRBV18
CDR3 protein: CASSPRLAEAKNIQYF
CDR3 DNA: TGTGCCAGCTCACCACGGCTAGCAGAAGCCAAAAACATTCAGTACTTC

J gene: TRBJ1-1
D gene: -
clone size: once
V gene: TRBV28
CDR3 protein: CASTLNTEAFF
CDR3 DNA: TGTGCCAGCACGTTGAACACTGAAGCTTTCTTT

J gene: TRBJ2-5
D gene: TRBD1
clone size: -
V gene: TRBV5-1
CDR3 protein: CASSVRDSSQETQYF
CDR3 DNA: TGCGCCAGCAGCGTCCGGGACAGCAGCCAGGAGACCCAGTACTTC

J gene: TRBJ2-3
D gene: -
clone size: -
V gene: TRBV13
CDR3 protein: CASSYWTVPRRSTDTQYF
CDR3 DNA: TGTGCCAGCAGCTATTGGACAGTACCAAGAAGGAGCACAGATACGCAGTATTTT

J gene: TRBJ1-5
D gene: -
clone size: -
V gene: TRBV7-2
CDR3 protein: CASSLVGGDQPQHF
CDR3 DNA: TGTGCCAGCAGCCTTGTAGGGGGGGATCAGCCCCAGCATTTT

J gene: TRBJ2-3
D gene: TRBD2
clone size: -
V gene: TRBV4-3
CDR3 protein: CASSQASGGARDTQYF
CDR3 DNA: TGCGCCAGCAGCCAGGCTAGCGGGGGGGCCAGAGATACGCAGTATTTT

J gene: TRBJ2-5
D gene: -
clone size: few
V gene: TRBV5-8
CDR3 protein: CASSLAMAGPETQYF
CDR3 DNA: TGTGCCAGCAGCTTGGCGATGGCGGGGCCGGAGACCCAGTACTTC

J gene: TRBJ1-3
D gene: -
clone size: few
V gene: TRBV7-6
CDR3 protein: CASSPGQGNTIYF
CDR3 DNA: TGTGCCAGCAGCCCCGGACAGGGAAACACCATATATTTT

J gene: TRBJ2-7
D gene: -
clone size: -
V gene: TRBV2
CDR3 protein: CASSEQDEQYF
CDR3 DNA: TGTGCCAGCAGTGAGCAGGACGAGCAGTACTTC

J gene: TRBJ2-1
D gene: -
clone size: once
V gene: TRBV9
CDR3 protein: CASSATTVSYNEQFF
CDR3 DNA: TGTGCCAGCAGCGCCACCACGGTCTCCTACAATGAGCAGTTCTTC

J gene: TRBJ1-1
D gene: TRBD1
clone size: -
V gene: TRBV28
CDR3 protein: CASRETGGNTEAFF
CDR3 DNA: TGTGCCAGCAGGGAGACAGGGGGGAACACTGAAGCTTTCTTT

J gene: TRBJ2-3
D gene: TRBD2
clone size: few
V gene: TRBV5-1
CDR3 protein: CASSVRLAGGTDTQYF
CDR3 DNA: TGCGCCAGCAGCGTCCGACTAGCGGGGGGCACAGATACGCAGTATTTT

J gene: TRBJ1-2
D gene: -
clone size: -
V gene: TRBV7-2
CDR3 protein: CASSTPLPGDGYTF
CDR3 DNA: TGTGCCAGCAGCACCCCCCTCCCAGGGGACGGCTACACCTTC